The clone carrying this TCR beta chain occurred many times. This specimen belongs to a study of T-cell reconstitution after alpha-beta-depleted transplantation in children. The CDR3 sequence is 15 residues long. The V end was cut by 0 bases, the J end by 6 bases, with 15 bases between. Germline CDR1 is SQVTM and CDR2 is ANQGSEA. A library of TCRbeta sequences, prepared with unique molecular identifiers, was generated. TCRdb independently ran MiXCR on the PCR reads; one entry per CDR3 protein. The table records 170,000 or so distinct CDR3 sequences, about 6.3% of them present only once. The chain combines TRBV29-1 with TRBJ2-1; D gene unclear. This clonotype was obtained from a human donor who donated a stem cell graft to a child with Wiskott-Aldrich syndrome. This sample comprised PBMCs from the stem cell graft donor, obtained from the stem cell graft. The DNA of the CDR3 is TGCAGCGTTGAAGATGTCAGGTGGTCCCCCAATGAGCAGTTCTTC. Its translation: CSVEDVRWSPNEQFF.